The 28 T cell receptor beta chains listed next were all sequenced from one sample in a study of blood T cell repertoires in COVID-19. Data came from immunoSEQ multiplex PCR; TCRdb stores just in-frame clones and leaves some out. The table shows around 130,000 clones, with roughly four fifths occurring only once. The sample comprised peripheral blood. The receptor set was obtained from a human donor in a cohort sampled during active COVID-19.

The gene calls are TRBV5-1 and TRBJ1-4, with D perhaps matching TRBD1 (6 bases). Germline loops: CDR1 SGHRS, CDR2 YFSETQ. CDR3 size: 13 residues. The V end lost 5 bases, the J end lost 8 bases, and 13 bases lay between the germline ends. CDR3 sequence reads: CASRVTGREKLFF. The DNA for the CDR3 is TGCGCCAGCAGGGTCACAGGGCGGGAAAAACTGTTTTTT.

The chain links TRBV7-9 to TRBJ2-7, with 8 bases matching TRBD2. V lost 5 bases and J lost 3; bases outside the gene matches: 12. The germline V gene has CDR1 SEHNR and CDR2 FQNEAQ (reference sequence). This CDR3 contains 16 residues. The CDR3 sequence is CASSPGGPGSIYEQYF. CDR3 nucleotide sequence: TGTGCCAGCAGCCCGGGAGGGCCAGGGAGTATCTACGAGCAGTACTTC.

Here the CDR3 DNA reads TGTGCCAGCAGCTCCTCTCGCGGGGGCTACGAGCAGTACTTC. This translates into CASSSSRGGYEQYF. This chain links TRBV5-4 with TRBJ2-7; 7 bases map to TRBD2. Looked up from germline, CDR1 is SGHNT and CDR2 is YYREEE (reference sequence). J gave up 3 bases and V 3 bases, and 6 bases lay outside the gene matches. The CDR3 is made up of 14 amino acids. The full variable domain, with the rest looked up from reference TRBV5-4 and TRBJ2-7, is ETGVTQSPTHLIKTRGQQVTLRCSSQSGHNTVSWYQQALGQGPQFIFQYYREEENGRGNFPPRFSGLQFPNYSSELNVNALELDDSALYLCASSSSRGGYEQYFGPGTRLTVT.

The chain recombines TRBV10-2 with TRBJ1-3; 12 positions agree with TRBD1. CDR1 is WSHSY and CDR2 is SAAADI in the germline V gene. CDR3 length equals 15 residues. V shed 6 bases and J 7 bases; nucleotides not matched to a gene: 7. CDR3 protein: CASRGTGGLKNTIYF. CDR3 DNA sequence: TGCGCCAGCAGGGGGACAGGGGGCTTGAAGAACACCATATATTTT.

This rearrangement joins TRBV6-5 to TRBJ1-6; 8 bases fit TRBD1. The J segment lost 9 bases and the V segment lost 4 bases, leaving 8 bases of the junction unmatched. This CDR3 has 15 amino acids. The germline V gene has CDR1 MNHEY and CDR2 SVGAGI. The CDR3 bases are TGTGCCAGCAGTTTGGACAGGGAAGAAAGTTCACCCCTCCACTTT. Protein: CASSLDREESSPLHF.

This sequence joins TRBV3-1 (or the pseudogene TRBV3-2) and TRBJ2-3; D remains ambiguous. This CDR3 region has 14 residues. Germline V CDR1 and CDR2: LGHDT, YNNKEL (reference sequence). V was pared by 0 bases and J by 4 bases, with 8 bases between. CDR3 bases: TGTGCCAGCAGCCAAGAACAATACCCAGATACGCAGTATTTT. The encoded protein is CASSQEQYPDTQYF.

The chain joins TRBV24-1 to TRBJ2-2; 12 bases map to TRBD2. The CDR3 extends over 16 amino acids. Losses at the gene ends were 7 bases for V and 4 bases for J; bases not matched to a gene: 6. The germline V gene has CDR1 KGHDR and CDR2 SFDVKD. CDR3 sequence (DNA): TGTGCCACCAGGGCCCCTAGCGGGGGGGGCACCGGGGAGCTGTTTTTT. Residues: CATRAPSGGGTGELFF.

A single count supports this clone. The chain carries TRBV6-6 and TRBJ2-7, with D perhaps TRBD1 (6 bases). Germline assignment: CDR1 MNHNY and CDR2 SVGAGI (reference sequence). CDR3 length: 14 amino acids. Trimming took 3 bases from V and 2 from J, leaving 11 bases between them. CDR3 in amino acids: CASSYWDMTYEQYF. CDR3 DNA sequence: TGTGCCAGCAGTTATTGGGACATGACCTACGAGCAGTACTTC.

The CDR3 DNA follows: TGTGCCAGCAGTGAAGGGCGGGACAATGAGCAGTTCTTC. Translated, it gives CASSEGRDNEQFF. The genes are TRBV2 and TRBJ2-1, with a possible D match to TRBD2 (5 bases). Germline V lookup: CDR1 SNHLY, CDR2 FYNNEI. There are 13 residues in the CDR3. The germline V and J ends were trimmed by 1 base and 5 bases, with 6 bases remaining between them.

J is TRBJ2-3 and V is TRBV5-1, with 8 bases aligning to TRBD2. The length of the CDR3 is 18 residues. The V and J ends lost 0 bases and 4 bases, in that order; junction bases with no gene match: 13. The germline V gene has CDR1 SGHRS and CDR2 YFSETQ. CDR3 protein: CASSLVPGGRSRADTQYF. DNA of the CDR3: TGCGCCAGCAGCTTGGTACCGGGGGGGAGATCCAGGGCAGATACGCAGTATTTT.

The chain employs TRBV19 and TRBJ2-7; no clear D gene. The CDR3 has 15 amino acids. The V end lost 1 base, the J end lost 2 bases, and 12 bases lay between the germline ends. Germline-derived CDR1 and CDR2 are LNHDA and SQIVND (reference sequence). CDR3 sequence reads: CASSIVNSLAYEQYF. The CDR3 bases are TGTGCCAGTAGTATAGTTAACAGCCTCGCCTACGAGCAGTACTTC.

The chain uses TRBV6-1 and TRBJ1-2; D is undetermined. The V gene's germline CDR1 is MNHNS and CDR2 SASEGT. Trimming left V 0 bases short and J 0 bases short, with 8 bases between. The length of the CDR3 is 15 residues. The CDR3 is CASSEAGEPNYGYTF. DNA of the CDR3: TGTGCCAGCAGTGAAGCGGGAGAGCCTAACTATGGCTACACCTTC.

The chain links TRBV6-4 to TRBJ2-1, with D uncertain. Germline lookup yields CDR1 MRHNA and CDR2 SNTAGT. V lost 6 bases, J lost 0 bases, and 12 bases lay in between. The CDR3 has 15 amino acids. CDR3 residues: CASRRDTSSYNEQFF. Here the CDR3 DNA reads TGTGCCAGCAGGCGAGACACAAGCTCCTACAATGAGCAGTTCTTC.

The chain joins TRBV7-9 to TRBJ1-2, with TRBD1 identical over 8 bases. CDR1 and CDR2 (germline): SEHNR, FQNEAQ (reference sequence). V shed 6 bases and J 8 bases; nucleotides not matched to a gene: 8. The CDR3 is 13 amino acids. The CDR3, as DNA: TGTGCCAGCAGGGACAGGGAGGCGAGCGGCTACACCTTC. Protein sequence: CASRDREASGYTF.

The chain carries TRBV18 and TRBJ2-2; a possible D gene is TRBD1 (5 bases). Germline V gene lookup returns CDR1 KGHSH and CDR2 LQKENI. V was clipped by 3 bases and J by 2 bases, with 13 bases between them. The CDR3 has 16 amino acids. Here the CDR3 reads CASSPLDSSNTGELFF. The CDR3 DNA sequence: TGTGCCAGCTCACCTTTAGACAGCTCCAACACCGGGGAGCTGTTTTTT.

The CDR3 region has the DNA TGTGCCAGTAGTCGGACAGGCAATAATTCACCCCTCCACTTT. Encoded protein: CASSRTGNNSPLHF. V and J are TRBV19 and TRBJ1-6, with 7 bases matching TRBD1. V lost 5 bases to trimming and J lost 5 bases; unmatched junction nucleotides: 3. Per the germline V gene, CDR1 is LNHDA and CDR2 is SQIVND (reference sequence). This CDR3 has 14 amino acids.

A few counts support this clone. The chain recombines TRBV7-9 with TRBJ1-1; the D is unclear. Trimming removed 2 bases at V and 5 bases at J, with 12 bases between. Germline V CDR1 and CDR2: SEHNR, FQNEAQ (reference sequence). This CDR3 has 14 residues. The CDR3 DNA is TGTGCCAGCAGCTTAATGGGGAGTAGTACTGAAGCTTTCTTT. Translated, it gives CASSLMGSSTEAFF. Based on the CDR3 plus reference TRBV7-9 and TRBJ1-1, the full variable domain is DTGVSQNPRHKITKRGQNVTFRCDPISEHNRLYWYRQTLGQGPEFLTYFQNEAQLEKSRLLSDRFSAERPKGSFSTLEIQRTEQGDSAMYLCASSLMGSSTEAFFGQGTRLTVV.

This chain joins TRBV4-2 and TRBJ2-3, with D possibly being TRBD2 (6 bases). The CDR3 extends over 15 amino acids. CDR1 LGHNA and CDR2 YNFKEQ come from the germline V gene. The V gene lost 0 bases and the J gene lost 8 bases, with 15 bases spanning the gap. The CDR3 DNA reads TGTGCCAGCAGCCAAGACCCGTCGGGGGAGTCTACGCAGTATTTT. Protein: CASSQDPSGESTQYF.

This clone has only a few counts. The chain employs TRBV4-1 and TRBJ1-1; 7 bases line up with TRBD1. Trimming at V came to 4 bases and at J to 1 base, leaving 9 bases not matched to a gene. This CDR3 has 16 amino acids. The germline CDR1 and CDR2 sequences are MGHRA and YSYEKL. CDR3 sequence reads: CASSPRRGRENTEAFF. CDR3 nucleotides: TGCGCCAGCAGCCCTAGGAGGGGGCGGGAGAACACTGAAGCTTTCTTT.

This clone has more than one count but fewer than ten. The V call is TRBV19, the J call TRBJ1-2; TRBD1 agrees at 10 bases. V was pared by 6 bases and J by 3 bases, with 4 bases of the junction left unmatched. The CDR3 spans 14 residues. Germline assignment: CDR1 LNHDA and CDR2 SQIVND (reference sequence). Here the CDR3 DNA reads TGTGCCAGTAGGGGGGACAGGGGCGACTATGGCTACACCTTC. It specifies CASRGDRGDYGYTF.

The J gene is TRBJ1-3, the V gene TRBV9; TRBD1 aligns across 7 bases. Germline V lookup: CDR1 SGDLS, CDR2 YYNGEE. The trim removed 1 base at V and 2 bases at J, leaving 0 bases unmatched. The CDR3 spans 14 residues. CDR3 region: CASSVQGAGNTIYF. The CDR3 region has the DNA TGTGCCAGCAGCGTACAGGGGGCTGGAAACACCATATATTTT.

This clone appeared once. The chain recombines TRBV9 with TRBJ1-4; tentatively, D is TRBD1 (5 bases). CDR1 and CDR2 from the germline V gene are SGDLS and YYNGEE. The CDR3 is 14 residues long. V lost 7 bases and J 6 bases, leaving 16 bases between the germline ends. CDR3: CASGSGVFYEKLFF. The CDR3 DNA sequence: TGTGCCAGCGGGTCGGGGGTGTTTTATGAAAAACTGTTTTTT.

The V gene is TRBV6-5, the J gene TRBJ2-5, with 8 bases that match TRBD2. Germline-derived CDR1 and CDR2 are MNHEY and SVGAGI. Trimming cost V 8 bases and J 4 bases; bases outside gene matches: 12. The CDR3 sequence is 15 residues long. As DNA, the CDR3 is TGTGCCAGCCACCATACCTCAGCGGGGGTAGAGACCCAGTACTTC. Protein product: CASHHTSAGVETQYF.

This CDR3 is CASSEPGGSTGYTF. As DNA, the CDR3 is TGTGCCAGCAGTGAACCTGGAGGGTCGACGGGCTACACCTTC. The rearrangement joins TRBV6-1 to TRBJ1-2; D is uncertain. The V gene lost 2 bases and the J gene lost 8 bases, with 15 bases spanning the gap. Germline V lookup: CDR1 MNHNS, CDR2 SASEGT. CDR3 length equals 14 residues.

This clone was recorded once. The gene calls are TRBV10-3 and TRBJ2-1, with D perhaps TRBD1 (7 bases). This CDR3 region has 16 residues. Germline lookup yields CDR1 ENHRY and CDR2 SYGVKD. Trimming took 3 bases from V and 6 from J, leaving 18 bases between them. In DNA form, the CDR3 reads TGTGCCATCAGTGATGGGGGGACAGCACTCGGCAATGAGCAGTTCTTC. It codes for CAISDGGTALGNEQFF.

The V and J genes are TRBV4-1 and TRBJ2-7, with 7 bases aligning to TRBD1. V dropped 3 bases and J dropped 5; count of bases not matched to a gene: 4. CDR3 length equals 13 residues. In germline, CDR1 is MGHRA, CDR2 YSYEKL. CDR3: CASSHYRGDEQYF. DNA for the CDR3: TGCGCCAGCAGCCATTACAGGGGTGACGAGCAGTACTTC.

The CDR3: CASSTTPPYEQYF. DNA for the CDR3: TGTGCCAGCAGTACAACACCTCCCTACGAGCAGTACTTC. This rearrangement joins TRBV6-2 or TRBV6-3 to TRBJ2-7; D is ambiguous. The germline V gene has CDR1 MNHEY and CDR2 SVGEGT. The CDR3 has 13 residues. With 5 bases removed from V and 2 bases from J, the gap between germline ends came to 10 bases.

The sample holds many counts of this clone. The rearrangement joins TRBV27 to TRBJ2-3; the D gene is possibly TRBD1 (7 bases). Trimming shortened V by 5 bases and J by 6 bases, and 15 bases separated the two germline ends. Germline-derived CDR1 and CDR2 are MNHEY and SMNVEV (reference sequence). CDR3 size: 14 residues. CDR3 nucleotide sequence: TGTGCCAGCAGTAAACGATCAGGGGGGGATACGCAGTATTTT. Amino acid sequence: CASSKRSGGDTQYF.